Below are 3 T cell receptor beta chains sequenced from a single sample in a study of T cells after yellow fever vaccination. One entry per CDR3 protein, called by TCRdb with MiXCR from the 5' RACE reads. The sample gives around 310,000 distinct CDR3 sequences, roughly 4% of which show up once; approximately 25% is in the top ten. This specimen was PBMCs, taken 5 days after the yellow fever booster vaccination. The receptors were sampled from a man between 18 and 35 years old who received the YFV17D yellow fever vaccine.

The rearrangement uses TRBV15 and TRBJ2-3; D unresolved. CDR3 length: 12 residues. Germline-derived CDR1 and CDR2 are LNHNV and YYDKDF (reference sequence). Trimming cost V 5 bases and J 3 bases, with 6 bases left between them. CDR3 in DNA: TGTGCCACCAGCCGCTTGACAGATACGCAGTATTTT. This sequence encodes CATSRLTDTQYF.

This clonotype was counted a few times. J is TRBJ2-7 and V is TRBV7-4, with D hard to call. CDR1 and CDR2 (germline): SGHVT, SQSDAQ. The CDR3 covers 13 residues. V shed 1 base and J shed 5 bases, with 9 bases lying between them. The CDR3 loop is CASSLVLANEQYV. The DNA for the CDR3 is TGTGCCAGCAGCTTAGTCCTCGCCAACGAGCAGTACGTC.

This clonotype was seen a handful of times. The chain has TRBV5-1 and TRBJ2-6; 7 nucleotides line up with TRBD2. Trimming removed 6 bases from V and 2 bases from J; junction bases left unmatched: 11. The V gene's germline CDR1 is SGHRS and CDR2 YFSETQ. The CDR3 spans 17 residues. Written as DNA, the CDR3 is TGCGCCAGCATGGGGAGGGTCCAACAAACTGGGGCCAACGTCCTGACTTTC. The encoded protein is CASMGRVQQTGANVLTF.